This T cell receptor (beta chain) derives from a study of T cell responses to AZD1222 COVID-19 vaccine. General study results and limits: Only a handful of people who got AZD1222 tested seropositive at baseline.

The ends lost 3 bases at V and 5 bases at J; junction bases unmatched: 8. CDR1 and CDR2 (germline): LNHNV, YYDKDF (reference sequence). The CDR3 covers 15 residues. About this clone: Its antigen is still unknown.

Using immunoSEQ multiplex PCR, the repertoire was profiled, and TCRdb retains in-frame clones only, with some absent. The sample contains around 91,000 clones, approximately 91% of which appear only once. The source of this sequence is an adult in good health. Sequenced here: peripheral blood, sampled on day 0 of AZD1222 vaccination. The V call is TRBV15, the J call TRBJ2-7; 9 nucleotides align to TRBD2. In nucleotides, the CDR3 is TGTGCCACCAGCAGGAAGGGCGGGAGGGCCCACGAGCAGTACTTC. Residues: CATSRKGGRAHEQYF. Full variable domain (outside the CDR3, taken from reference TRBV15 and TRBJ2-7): DAMVIQNPRYQVTQFGKPVTLSCSQTLNHNVMYWYQQKSSQAPKLLFHYYDKDFNNEADTPDNFQSRRPNTSFCFLDIRSPGLGDTAMYLCATSRKGGRAHEQYFGPGTRLTVT.